The source of this T cell receptor (beta chain) is a study of beta chain features in type 1 diabetes. TCRB transcripts that were expressed got sequenced, as all of the isolated RNA had been reverse transcribed. This table comes from immunoSEQ multiplex PCR, and its TCRdb copy is limited to in-frame clones, with some not included. This sample carries hundreds of thousands of clones, 14% of them seen once, and the ten largest clones take 0.035% to 0.04%. This clone showed up just a few times. Its specificity is not known. The study, taken as a whole, reports: When VDJ junctions were examined, type 1 diabetes patients showed fewer insertions and more deletions.

The origin of this receptor is a man in his thirties or forties in good health. The sample was naive CD4+ T cells from blood.

The CDR3 sequence is CAWTTGLDGRNEQFF. In DNA, the CDR3 is TGTGCCTGGACCACAGGACTAGATGGACGCAATGAGCAGTTCTTC. J is TRBJ2-1 and V is TRBV30; TRBD2 matches 7 bases. In germline, CDR1 is GTSNPN, CDR2 SVGIG (reference sequence). CDR3 size: 15 residues. V trimming: 4 bases; J trimming: 6 bases; junction bases outside the gene matches: 12.